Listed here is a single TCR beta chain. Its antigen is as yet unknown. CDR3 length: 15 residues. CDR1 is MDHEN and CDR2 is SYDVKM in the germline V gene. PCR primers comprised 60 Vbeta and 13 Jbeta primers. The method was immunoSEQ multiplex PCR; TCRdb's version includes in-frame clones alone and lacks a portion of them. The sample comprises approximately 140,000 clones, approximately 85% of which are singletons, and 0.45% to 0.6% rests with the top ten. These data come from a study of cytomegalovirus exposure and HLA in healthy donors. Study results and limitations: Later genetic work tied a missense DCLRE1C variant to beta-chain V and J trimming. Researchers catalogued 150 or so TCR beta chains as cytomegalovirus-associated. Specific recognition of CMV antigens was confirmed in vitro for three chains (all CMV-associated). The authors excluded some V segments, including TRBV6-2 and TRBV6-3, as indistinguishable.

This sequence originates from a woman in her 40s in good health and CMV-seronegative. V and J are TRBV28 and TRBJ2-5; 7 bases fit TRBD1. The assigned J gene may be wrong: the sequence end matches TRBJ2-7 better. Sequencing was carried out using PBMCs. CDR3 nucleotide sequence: TGTGCCAGCACAAAAGGGGGCGGAATAGTCTACGAGCAGTACTTC. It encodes CASTKGGGIVYEQYF.